This T cell receptor (beta chain) is from a study of cytomegalovirus exposure and HLA in healthy donors. This clone was seen only once. Use of 60 Vbeta and 13 Jbeta primers characterized the PCR. Libraries were prepared by immunoSEQ multiplex PCR; TCRdb keeps only in-frame clonotypes and omits some of them. The sample has roughly 140,000 clones, around four fifths seen once. This CDR3 spans 15 amino acids. After removal of 5 bases from V and 4 bases from J, the junction contained 7 bases not matched to a gene. Germline CDR1 is SGHTA and CDR2 is FQGNSA. This clonotype was sampled from a male donor in good health and CMV-seronegative. The chain recombines TRBV7-2 with TRBJ2-7; TRBD2 agrees at 11 bases. The material sequenced was PBMCs. CDR3: CASSPSLAGVYEQYF. CDR3 nucleotide sequence: TGTGCCAGCAGCCCATCACTAGCGGGAGTTTACGAGCAGTACTTC. Full variable domain (remainder filled in from reference TRBV7-2 and TRBJ2-7): GAGVSQSPSNKVTEKGKDVELRCDPISGHTALYWYRQSLGQGLEFLIYFQGNSAPDKSGLPSDRFSAERTGGSVSTLTIQRTQQEDSAVYLCASSPSLAGVYEQYFGPGTRLTVT.